Following are 5 T cell receptor beta chains from one sample sequenced in a study of control samples from healthy donors and cancer patients. Clones were read by immunoSEQ multiplex PCR, and TCRdb kept only the in-frame ones, dropping some. The table lists around 140,000 clones, roughly 89% of them singletons. The sample was PBMCs. These TCRs come from a man aged 50-60 years with head and neck cancer.

The V call is TRBV10-1, the J call TRBJ2-1; TRBD2 matches 9 bases. J lost 8 bases, V lost 2 bases, and 7 bases had no gene match. The CDR3 totals 15 residues. Germline lookup yields CDR1 WNHNN and CDR2 SYGVQD (reference sequence). The CDR3 DNA is TGCGCCAGCAGTGAGATCGGCGGGAGGGTCGATGAGCAGTTCTTC. It codes for CASSEIGGRVDEQFF.

The rearrangement uses TRBV4-2 and TRBJ1-2; D might be TRBD1 (5 bases). Trimming cost V 1 base and J 8 bases, with 17 bases left between them. The length of the CDR3 is 15 residues. Looked up from germline, CDR1 is LGHNA and CDR2 is YNFKEQ. CDR3 amino acids: CASSQADSYTEGYTF. The CDR3 nucleotides are TGTGCCAGCAGCCAAGCCGACAGTTACACGGAAGGCTACACCTTC.

The V gene is TRBV2, the J gene TRBJ2-2; D is possibly TRBD1 or TRBD2 (5 bases each). V lost 6 bases, J lost 7 bases, and 15 bases lay in between. Per germline, CDR1 SNHLY and CDR2 FYNNEI. The CDR3 runs 14 residues. The chain's CDR3 is CASRNRGDGGELFF. CDR3 coding DNA: TGTGCCAGCAGGAATAGGGGAGATGGCGGGGAGCTGTTTTTT.

This clone showed up just once. J is TRBJ2-2 and V is TRBV6-5; D is undetermined. Germline CDR1 is MNHEY and CDR2 is SVGAGI. The V end was cut by 0 bases, the J end by 5 bases, with 7 bases between. There are 14 residues in the CDR3. The CDR3 DNA reads TGTGCCAGCAGTTACTCTGGCGGTACCGGGGAGCTGTTTTTT. Translation: CASSYSGGTGELFF.

Points on this clone: This CDR3 is also generated by other DNA sequences in the sample. The CDR3 DNA is TGTGCCAGCAGCTTAGGGGGTAGCAGTGCGGTTGGAGCTTTCTTT. Amino acids: CASSLGGSSAVGAFF. The chain recombines TRBV7-9 with TRBJ1-1; D unclear. The CDR3 totals 15 residues. Trimming removed 1 base from V and 10 bases from J, with 19 bases in between. The germline V gene encodes CDR1 SEHNR and CDR2 FQNEAQ (reference sequence).